Listed here is a single T cell receptor (beta chain). This sample was included in a study of CD8 T cells in Susac syndrome. CDR1 and CDR2 (germline): LNHNV, YYDKDF (reference sequence). This CDR3 has 16 residues. Trimming took 2 bases from V and 0 from J, leaving 13 bases between them. With random hexamers, 0.5 to 1 ug RNA was reverse transcribed. Using its own MiXCR run on the immunoSEQ multiplex PCR reads, TCRdb lists one record per CDR3 protein. The sample lists about 130,000 distinct CDR3 sequences, over 75% occurring once. This chain joins TRBV15 and TRBJ1-1, with D perhaps matching TRBD1 (5 bases). This TCR was recovered from a human donor with multiple sclerosis. Sequenced input: CD8+ T cells from PBMCs. This CDR3 reads CATSRTFQTVNTEAFF. DNA for the CDR3: TGTGCCACCAGCAGAACTTTCCAGACAGTGAACACTGAAGCTTTCTTT.